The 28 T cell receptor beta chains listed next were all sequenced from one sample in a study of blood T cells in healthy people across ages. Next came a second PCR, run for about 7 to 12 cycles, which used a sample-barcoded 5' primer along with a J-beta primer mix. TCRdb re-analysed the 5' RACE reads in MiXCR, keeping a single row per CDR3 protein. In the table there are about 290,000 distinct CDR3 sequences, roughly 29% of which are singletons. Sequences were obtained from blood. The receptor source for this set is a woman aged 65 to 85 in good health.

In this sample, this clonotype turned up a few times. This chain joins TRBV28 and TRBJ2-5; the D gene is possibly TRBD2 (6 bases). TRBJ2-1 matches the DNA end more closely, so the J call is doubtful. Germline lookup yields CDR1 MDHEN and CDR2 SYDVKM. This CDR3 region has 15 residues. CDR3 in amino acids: CASSTTGDFYNEQFF. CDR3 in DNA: TGTGCCAGCAGTACTACCGGGGACTTCTACAATGAGCAGTTCTTC.

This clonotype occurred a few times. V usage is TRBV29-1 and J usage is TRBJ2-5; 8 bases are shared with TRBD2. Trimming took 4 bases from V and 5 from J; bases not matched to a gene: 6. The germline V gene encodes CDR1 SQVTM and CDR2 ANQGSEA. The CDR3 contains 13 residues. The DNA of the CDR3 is TGCAGCGTTGCGGGAGGGACTCGGGAGACCCAGTACTTC. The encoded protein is CSVAGGTRETQYF.

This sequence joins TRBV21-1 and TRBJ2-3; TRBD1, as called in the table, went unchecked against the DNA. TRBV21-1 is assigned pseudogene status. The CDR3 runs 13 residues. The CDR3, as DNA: TGTGCCAGCAGCACGACAGACACAGATACGCAGTATTTT. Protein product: CASSTTDTDTQYF.

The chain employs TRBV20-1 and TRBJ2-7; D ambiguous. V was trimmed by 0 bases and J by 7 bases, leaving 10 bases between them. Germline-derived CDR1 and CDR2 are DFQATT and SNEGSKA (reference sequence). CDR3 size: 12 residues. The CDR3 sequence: CSARDPSSEQYF. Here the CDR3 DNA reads TGCAGTGCTAGAGATCCGTCGAGTGAGCAGTACTTC.

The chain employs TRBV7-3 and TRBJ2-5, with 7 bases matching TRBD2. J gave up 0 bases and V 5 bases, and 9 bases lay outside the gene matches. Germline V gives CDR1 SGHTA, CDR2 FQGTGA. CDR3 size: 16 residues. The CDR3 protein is CASSPGTTPYQETQYF. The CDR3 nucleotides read TGTGCCAGCAGCCCAGGGACTACCCCGTACCAAGAGACCCAGTACTTC. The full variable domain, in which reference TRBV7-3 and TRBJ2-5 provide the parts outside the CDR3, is GAGVSQTPSNKVTEKGKYVELRCDPISGHTALYWYRQSLGQGPEFLIYFQGTGAADDSGLPNDRFFAVRPEGSVSTLKIQRTERGDSAVYLCASSPGTTPYQETQYFGPGTRLLVL.

The CDR3 loop is CASSSGKNTEAFF. The CDR3 DNA reads as TGTGCCAGCAGCTCGGGCAAGAACACTGAAGCTTTCTTT. V usage is TRBV7-9 and J usage is TRBJ1-1; D gene uncertain. CDR3 length: 13 amino acids. Per germline, CDR1 SEHNR and CDR2 FQNEAQ (reference sequence). V was clipped by 4 bases and J by 1 base, with 7 bases between them.

The CDR3 loop is CASLDRPAYEQYF. The CDR3, as DNA: TGTGCCAGCCTCGACAGACCGGCCTACGAGCAGTACTTC. The chain uses TRBV4-2 and TRBJ2-7; tentative D call: TRBD1 (5 bases). Germline-derived CDR1 and CDR2 are LGHNA and YNFKEQ. The CDR3 is made up of 13 amino acids. V gave up 8 bases and J gave up 2 bases, with 13 bases separating them.

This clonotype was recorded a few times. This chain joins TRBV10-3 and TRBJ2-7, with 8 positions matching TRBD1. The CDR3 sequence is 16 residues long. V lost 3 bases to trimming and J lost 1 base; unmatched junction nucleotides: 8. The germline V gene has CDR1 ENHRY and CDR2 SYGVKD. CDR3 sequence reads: CAISEPQTGDSYEQYF. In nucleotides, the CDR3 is TGTGCCATCAGTGAACCTCAGACAGGGGATTCCTACGAGCAGTACTTC.

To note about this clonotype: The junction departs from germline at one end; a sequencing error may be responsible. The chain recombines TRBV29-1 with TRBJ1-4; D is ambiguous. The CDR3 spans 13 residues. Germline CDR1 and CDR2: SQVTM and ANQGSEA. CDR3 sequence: CSIRGSGGERLFF. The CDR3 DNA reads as TGCAGCATTCGCGGTAGCGGTGGTGAAAGACTGTTTTTT.

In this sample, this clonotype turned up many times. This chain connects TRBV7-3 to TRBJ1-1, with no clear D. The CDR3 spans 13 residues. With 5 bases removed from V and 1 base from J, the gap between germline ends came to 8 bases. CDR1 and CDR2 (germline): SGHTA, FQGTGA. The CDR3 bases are TGTGCCAGCAGCCTCTGGGGGAACACTGAAGCTTTCTTT. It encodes CASSLWGNTEAFF.

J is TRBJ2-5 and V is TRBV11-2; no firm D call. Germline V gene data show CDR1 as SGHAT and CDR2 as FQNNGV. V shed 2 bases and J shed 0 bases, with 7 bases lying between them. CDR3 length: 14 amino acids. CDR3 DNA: TGTGCCAGCAGCTTAAGGGCGTACCAAGAGACCCAGTACTTC. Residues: CASSLRAYQETQYF.

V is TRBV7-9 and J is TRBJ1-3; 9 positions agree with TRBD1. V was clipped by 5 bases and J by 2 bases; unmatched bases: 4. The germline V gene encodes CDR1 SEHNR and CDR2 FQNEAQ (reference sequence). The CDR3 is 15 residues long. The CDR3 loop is CASSRDRAAGNTIYF. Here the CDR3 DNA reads TGTGCCAGCAGCCGGGACAGGGCGGCTGGAAACACCATATATTTT.

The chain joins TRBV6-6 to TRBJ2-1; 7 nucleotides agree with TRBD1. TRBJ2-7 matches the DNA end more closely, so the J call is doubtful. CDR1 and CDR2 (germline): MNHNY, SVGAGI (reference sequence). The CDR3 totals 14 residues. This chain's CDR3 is CASSSEGAWDEQYF. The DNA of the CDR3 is TGTGCCAGCAGCTCTGAGGGGGCGTGGGACGAGCAGTACTTC.

The CDR3 is CASSYGVNYGYTF. DNA of the CDR3: TGTGCCAGCAGTTATGGGGTTAACTATGGCTACACCTTC. The V and J genes are TRBV6-2 or TRBV6-3 and TRBJ1-2; D gene unclear. CDR1 is MNHEY, CDR2 SVGEGT, per germline. The CDR3 loop spans 13 amino acids. Trimming left V 3 bases short and J 1 base short, with 6 bases between.

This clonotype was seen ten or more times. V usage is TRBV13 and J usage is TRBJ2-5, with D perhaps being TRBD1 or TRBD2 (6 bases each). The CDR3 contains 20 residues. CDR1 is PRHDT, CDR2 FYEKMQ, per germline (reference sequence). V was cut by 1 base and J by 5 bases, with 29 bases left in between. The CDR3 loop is CASSLEMGPSDGGTRETQYF. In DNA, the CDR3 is TGTGCCAGCAGCTTAGAAATGGGGCCTAGCGATGGCGGGACACGGGAGACCCAGTACTTC.

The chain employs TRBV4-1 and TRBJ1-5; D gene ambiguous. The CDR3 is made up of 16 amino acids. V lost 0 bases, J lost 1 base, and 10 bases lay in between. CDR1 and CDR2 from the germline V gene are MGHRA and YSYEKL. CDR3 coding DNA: TGCGCCAGCAGCCAAGAAGGGCGAAACAGCAATCAGCCCCAGCATTTT. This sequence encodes CASSQEGRNSNQPQHF.

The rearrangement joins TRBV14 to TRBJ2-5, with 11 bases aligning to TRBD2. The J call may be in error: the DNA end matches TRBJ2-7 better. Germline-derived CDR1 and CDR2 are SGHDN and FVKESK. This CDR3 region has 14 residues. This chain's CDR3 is CASSSLAGDYEQYF. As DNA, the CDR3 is TGTGCCAGCAGCTCACTAGCGGGAGACTACGAGCAGTACTTC.

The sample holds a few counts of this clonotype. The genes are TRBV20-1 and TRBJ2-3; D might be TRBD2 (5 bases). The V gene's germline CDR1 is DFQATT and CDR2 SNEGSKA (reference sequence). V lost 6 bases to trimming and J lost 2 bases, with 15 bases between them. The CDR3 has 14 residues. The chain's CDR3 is CSATPAGNTDTQYF. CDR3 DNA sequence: TGCAGTGCCACGCCGGCGGGCAACACAGATACGCAGTATTTT.

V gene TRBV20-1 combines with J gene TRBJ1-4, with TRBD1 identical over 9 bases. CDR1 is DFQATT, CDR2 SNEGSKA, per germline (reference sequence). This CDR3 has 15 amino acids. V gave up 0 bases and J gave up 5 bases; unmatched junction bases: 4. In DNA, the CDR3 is TGCAGTGCTAGAGATCGGACAGGGGAGAATGAAAAACTGTTTTTT. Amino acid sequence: CSARDRTGENEKLFF.

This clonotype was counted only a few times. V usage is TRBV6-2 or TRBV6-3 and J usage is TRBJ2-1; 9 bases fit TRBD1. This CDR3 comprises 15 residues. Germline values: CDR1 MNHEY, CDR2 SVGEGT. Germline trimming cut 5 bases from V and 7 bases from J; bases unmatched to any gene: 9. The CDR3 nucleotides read TGTGCCAGCAGTAGACCCGGGACAGGGCAGAATGAGCAGTTCTTC. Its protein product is CASSRPGTGQNEQFF.

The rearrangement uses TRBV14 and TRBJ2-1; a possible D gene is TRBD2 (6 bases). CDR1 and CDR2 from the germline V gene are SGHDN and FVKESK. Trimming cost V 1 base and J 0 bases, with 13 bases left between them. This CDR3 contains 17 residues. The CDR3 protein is CASSQVGGLPSYNEQFF. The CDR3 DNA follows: TGTGCCAGCAGCCAAGTTGGGGGACTGCCCTCCTACAATGAGCAGTTCTTC.

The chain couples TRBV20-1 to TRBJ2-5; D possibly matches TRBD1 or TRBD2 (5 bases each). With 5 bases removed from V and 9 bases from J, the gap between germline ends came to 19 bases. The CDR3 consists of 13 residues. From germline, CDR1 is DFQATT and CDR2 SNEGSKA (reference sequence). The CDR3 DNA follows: TGCAGTGCTCCCCGGGACCCACCCAGTGCCCAGTACTTC. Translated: CSAPRDPPSAQYF.

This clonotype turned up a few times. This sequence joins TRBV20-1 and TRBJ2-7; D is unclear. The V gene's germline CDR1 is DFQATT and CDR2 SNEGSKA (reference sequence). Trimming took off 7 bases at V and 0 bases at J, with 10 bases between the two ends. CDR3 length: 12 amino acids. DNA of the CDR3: TGCAGTGTCCCGACTCACTCCTACGAGCAGTACTTC. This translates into CSVPTHSYEQYF.

The CDR3 DNA reads as TGCGCCAGCAGCCCGGGACATGCGTCTGGGGCCAACGTCCTGACTTTC. Its protein is CASSPGHASGANVLTF. This rearrangement joins TRBV5-1 to TRBJ2-6, with D possibly matching TRBD1 (6 bases). V dropped 4 bases and J dropped 1 base, with 12 bases sitting between them. Germline values: CDR1 SGHRS, CDR2 YFSETQ. The CDR3 contains 16 residues.

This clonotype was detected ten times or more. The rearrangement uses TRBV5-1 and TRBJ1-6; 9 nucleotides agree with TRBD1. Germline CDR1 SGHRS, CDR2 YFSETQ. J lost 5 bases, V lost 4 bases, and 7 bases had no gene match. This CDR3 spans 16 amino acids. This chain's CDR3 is CASSGLTGGNNSPLHF. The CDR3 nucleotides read TGCGCCAGCAGCGGACTCACAGGGGGCAATAATTCACCCCTCCACTTT.

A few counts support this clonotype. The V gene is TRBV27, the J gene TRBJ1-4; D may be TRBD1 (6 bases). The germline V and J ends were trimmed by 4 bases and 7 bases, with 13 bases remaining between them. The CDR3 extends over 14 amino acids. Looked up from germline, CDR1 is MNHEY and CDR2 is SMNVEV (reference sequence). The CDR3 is CASSSPGHAEKLFF. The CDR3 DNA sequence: TGTGCCAGCAGTTCACCGGGACACGCTGAAAAACTGTTTTTT.

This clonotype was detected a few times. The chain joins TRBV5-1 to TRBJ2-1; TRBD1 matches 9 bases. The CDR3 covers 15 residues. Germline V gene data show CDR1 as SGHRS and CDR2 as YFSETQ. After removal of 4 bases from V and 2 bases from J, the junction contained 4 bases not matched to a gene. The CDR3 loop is CASSVTGGPYNEQFF. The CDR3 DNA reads TGCGCCAGCAGCGTAACAGGGGGCCCCTACAATGAGCAGTTCTTC.

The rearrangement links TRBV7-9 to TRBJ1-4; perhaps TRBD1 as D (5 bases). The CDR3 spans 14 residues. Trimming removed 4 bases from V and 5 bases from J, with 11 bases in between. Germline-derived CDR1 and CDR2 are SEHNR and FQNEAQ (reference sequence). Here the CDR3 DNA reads TGTGCCAGCAGCTCCGGGACGGGGAATGAAAAACTGTTTTTT. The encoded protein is CASSSGTGNEKLFF.